The sequence of this T cell receptor beta chain was determined in a study of control samples from healthy donors and cancer patients. The assay was immunoSEQ multiplex PCR, and TCRdb's table has in-frame clones only and misses some. Of about 12,000 clones detected, approximately 95% appear once; the ten largest clones hold roughly 27%. V was shortened by 1 base and J by 6 bases, with 13 bases between the two germline ends. Per the germline V gene, CDR1 is SGHVT and CDR2 is SQSDAQ. The length of the CDR3 is 16 residues. What was sequenced was PBMCs. The rearrangement uses TRBV7-4 and TRBJ1-6; D is undetermined. The TCR originated in a man in his 70s with head and neck cancer. The CDR3 bases are TGTGCCAGCAGCTTAGAGTTCTTGGCAGGTAATTCACCCCTCCACTTT. Protein sequence: CASSLEFLAGNSPLHF.